This T cell receptor beta chain is drawn from a study of naive and memory T cell subsets. Findings and limits, study-wide: Gini index rose across naive, CM, EM and EMRA in CD4 and CD8.

Germline CDR1 and CDR2: MNHEY and SVGAGI. The V and J ends lost 7 bases and 0 bases, in that order; junction bases with no gene match: 4. The CDR3 contains 14 residues. This clonotype has just a few counts. Its target is not known. Two oligonucleotides, mixed equimolar, formed the beta constant-region primer covering TRBC1 and TRBC2. Four rounds of PCR amplified the ligated cDNA using nested alpha and beta constant-region primers plus SP2. MiXCR was run by TCRdb on the UMI-ligation and nested PCR reads, yielding one entry per CDR3 protein. The sample has about 85,000 distinct CDR3 sequences, over 10% seen once; the top ten hold about 0.9%.

The J gene is TRBJ2-3, the V gene TRBV6-5, with 7 bases identical to TRBD1. The source material was central memory CD4+ T cells from blood. The TCR was taken from a human donor in good health. The CDR3 nucleotides read TGTGCCAGCACCTACAGGGGTAGCACAGATACGCAGTATTTT. Amino acid sequence: CASTYRGSTDTQYF.